This entry lists 11 T cell receptor beta chains sequenced from one sample in a study of early T cells in non-severe SARS-CoV-2 infection. TCRdb re-called the 5' RACE reads with MiXCR, one entry per CDR3 protein. The sample holds fewer than 85,000 distinct CDR3 sequences; about a sixth are singletons and the top ten take approximately 2.9%. Source material: whole blood. The receptors stem from an adult who was a healthcare worker with PCR-confirmed SARS-CoV-2 infection or an uninfected control (not recorded which).

The V call is TRBV19, the J call TRBJ2-3; D tentatively reads TRBD1 or TRBD2 (5 bases each). This CDR3 is built from 17 residues. V was shortened by 3 bases and J by 0 bases, with 16 bases between the two germline ends. The germline V gene has CDR1 LNHDA and CDR2 SQIVND (reference sequence). The CDR3 spells CASSIASGTTSTDTQYF. Here the CDR3 DNA reads TGTGCCAGTAGTATTGCCTCCGGGACGACCAGCACAGATACGCAGTATTTT. The variable domain in full, completed from reference TRBV19 and TRBJ2-3, reads DGGITQSPKYLFRKEGQNVTLSCEQNLNHDAMYWYRQDPGQGLRLIYYSQIVNDFQKGDIAEGYSVSREKKESFPLTVTSAQKNPTAFYLCASSIASGTTSTDTQYFGPGTRLTVL.

There are a few counts of this clonotype. The rearrangement joins TRBV5-5 to TRBJ1-2; maybe TRBD1 (6 bases). V gave up 6 bases and J gave up 2 bases, with 20 bases separating them. The CDR3 runs to 16 residues. From germline, CDR1 is SGHKS and CDR2 YYEKEE (reference sequence). In DNA form, the CDR3 reads TGTGCCAGCACCCGCGAGGGGGGCCCCTACAACTATGGCTACACCTTC. Its translation is CASTREGGPYNYGYTF.

J is TRBJ1-4 and V is TRBV7-6; D is unresolved. The CDR3 covers 13 residues. Germline CDR1 and CDR2: SGHVS and FNYEAQ. V lost 6 bases to trimming and J lost 8 bases, with 13 bases between them. The CDR3 bases are TGTGCCAGCAGTTCAGATAGGGAGGAAAAACTGTTTTTT. It specifies CASSSDREEKLFF.

The chain links TRBV9 to TRBJ2-1, with a weak D call TRBD1 (5 bases). The CDR3 has 14 residues. Germline V gene data show CDR1 as SGDLS and CDR2 as YYNGEE. V gave up 0 bases and J gave up 10 bases, with 14 bases separating them. This CDR3 reads CASSVGGADVEQFF. In DNA, the CDR3 is TGTGCCAGCAGCGTAGGGGGCGCGGATGTAGAGCAGTTCTTC.

V is TRBV6-6 and J is TRBJ2-2; D might be TRBD2 (6 bases). The CDR3 has 13 amino acids. In germline, CDR1 is MNHNY, CDR2 SVGAGI (reference sequence). Trimming left V 8 bases short and J 4 bases short, with 11 bases between. The CDR3 is CASGKEGTGELFF. CDR3 DNA sequence: TGTGCCAGCGGGAAGGAGGGCACCGGGGAGCTGTTTTTT.

This clonotype was detected only a few times. The V gene is TRBV29-1, the J gene TRBJ1-2; possible D gene TRBD1, 5 bases. Trimming took 2 bases from V and 5 from J, leaving 9 bases between them. This CDR3 is 12 amino acids long. Per the germline V gene, CDR1 is SQVTM and CDR2 is ANQGSEA. CDR3 sequence reads: CSVEPPGYGYTF. As DNA, the CDR3 is TGCAGCGTTGAACCCCCAGGGTATGGCTACACCTTC.

The chain combines TRBV5-1 with TRBJ2-3, with D tentatively TRBD1 (6 bases). The CDR3 contains 14 residues. Germline V gene sequence: CDR1 SGHRS, CDR2 YFSETQ. Trimming shortened V by 1 base and J by 4 bases, and 10 bases separated the two germline ends. CDR3 nucleotide sequence: TGCGCCAGCAGCTTGTATTGGGGGCCAGATACGCAGTATTTT. Translation: CASSLYWGPDTQYF.

V and J are TRBV19 and TRBJ2-1; a weak D match, TRBD2 (5 bases). This CDR3 region has 13 residues. Per the germline V gene, CDR1 is LNHDA and CDR2 is SQIVND (reference sequence). With 8 bases removed from V and 6 bases from J, the gap between germline ends came to 14 bases. The CDR3 region is CASGLGSANEQFF. CDR3 nucleotides: TGTGCCAGTGGGCTGGGTAGCGCCAATGAGCAGTTCTTC.

The rearrangement uses TRBV24-1 and TRBJ2-7, with a possible D match to TRBD1 (6 bases). Germline-derived CDR1 and CDR2 are KGHDR and SFDVKD. This CDR3 spans 12 amino acids. The germline V and J ends were trimmed by 9 bases and 2 bases, with 10 bases remaining between them. CDR3 in amino acids: CATGGSTYEQYF. In DNA, the CDR3 is TGTGCCACCGGGGGCTCCACCTACGAGCAGTACTTC.

The rearrangement links TRBV2 to TRBJ2-5; 8 bases agree with TRBD1. CDR3 length equals 15 residues. Germline V gives CDR1 SNHLY, CDR2 FYNNEI. J was trimmed by 5 bases and V by 2 bases; bases with no gene match: 7. CDR3 in DNA: TGTGCCAGCAGTGAAAGGACAGGGATTCTGGAGACCCAGTACTTC. Protein: CASSERTGILETQYF.

This clonotype has only a few counts. This chain joins TRBV7-9 and TRBJ2-2, with D maybe TRBD1 (7 bases). Germline CDR1 and CDR2: SEHNR and FQNEAQ (reference sequence). V was shortened by 5 bases and J by 1 base, with 17 bases between the two germline ends. The CDR3 loop spans 17 amino acids. CDR3 coding DNA: TGTGCCAGCAGCCCGCCCCCGCGGGACAGGAACACCGGGGAGCTGTTTTTT. Its protein is CASSPPPRDRNTGELFF.